These 13 T cell receptor beta chains originate from one sample sequenced in a study of cytomegalovirus exposure and HLA in healthy donors. The PCR ran on 60 Vbeta and 13 Jbeta primers. The protocol was immunoSEQ multiplex PCR, while the TCRdb copy is restricted to in-frame clones and leaves out a portion. The sample contains tens of thousands of clones, 55% to 70% of which appear only once. Sequences were obtained from PBMCs. Every receptor here comes from a boy aged 5 to 17 in good health and CMV-seropositive.

The chain combines TRBV5-6 with TRBJ2-1; D is possibly TRBD1 (6 bases). V lost 1 base to trimming and J lost 4 bases, with 12 bases between them. Per the germline V gene, CDR1 is SGHDT and CDR2 is YYEEEE. This CDR3 has 15 amino acids. CDR3 DNA: TGTGCCAGCAGCTTGAGGCAGGGGCGTTACAATGAGCAGTTCTTC. It encodes CASSLRQGRYNEQFF. The full variable domain, completed using reference TRBV5-6 and TRBJ2-1, is DAGVTQSPTHLIKTRGQQVTLRCSPKSGHDTVSWYQQALGQGPQFIFQYYEEEERQRGNFPDRFSGHQFPNYSSELNVNALLLGDSALYLCASSLRQGRYNEQFFGPGTRLTVL.

The V gene is TRBV30, the J gene TRBJ1-4; D call uncertain. V lost 2 bases to trimming and J lost 0 bases, with 10 bases between them. The germline gives CDR1 GTSNPN, CDR2 SVGIG (reference sequence). The CDR3 length is 15 residues. The CDR3 DNA reads as TGTGCCTGGAGTCCAAACGGTGCAACTAATGAAAAACTGTTTTTT. Translating it yields CAWSPNGATNEKLFF.

This chain joins TRBV5-4 and TRBJ2-2, with D maybe TRBD2 (8 bases). This CDR3 contains 16 residues. Between the trimmed V and J ends, which lost 4 bases and 1 base, there was a span of 14 bases. The germline V gene has CDR1 SGHNT and CDR2 YYREEE (reference sequence). The CDR3 bases are TGTGCCAGCAGCCGGGGGGGACAGCGGAACACCGGGGAGCTGTTTTTT. Its protein is CASSRGGQRNTGELFF.

CDR3 in amino acids: CASSTRPIRDRASYEQYF. Here the CDR3 DNA reads TGTGCCAGCAGTACTCGACCTATTCGGGACAGGGCGTCCTACGAGCAGTACTTC. The V gene is TRBV2, the J gene TRBJ2-7; TRBD1 agrees at 9 bases. The V gene end was trimmed by 5 bases and the J gene end by 1 base; junction bases not matched to a gene: 15. Germline CDR1 and CDR2: SNHLY and FYNNEI. This CDR3 has 18 amino acids.

The J gene is TRBJ2-5, the V gene TRBV5-1; 11 nucleotides align to TRBD1. The CDR3 sequence is 15 residues long. Germline CDR1 reads SGHRS; CDR2 reads YFSETQ. V dropped 6 bases and J dropped 7; count of bases not matched to a gene: 11. As DNA, the CDR3 is TGCGCCAGCAACTCCCGGGACAGGGGGGCGGGGACCCAGTACTTC. Protein: CASNSRDRGAGTQYF.

This chain joins TRBV29-1 and TRBJ1-1; TRBD1 might be the D (5 bases). V lost 3 bases and J lost 5, with 10 bases in between. Germline V gene sequence: CDR1 SQVTM, CDR2 ANQGSEA. The CDR3 has 12 residues. The CDR3 is CSVEGGGTEAFF. The DNA for the CDR3 is TGCAGCGTTGAGGGGGGGGGAACTGAAGCTTTCTTT.

The rearrangement links TRBV9 to TRBJ2-3; TRBD2 is a possible D gene (6 bases). Between the trimmed V and J ends, which lost 0 bases and 4 bases, there was a span of 12 bases. This CDR3 is 15 amino acids long. Per germline, CDR1 SGDLS and CDR2 YYNGEE. The CDR3 region has the DNA TGTGCCAGCAGCGTAGCTGTGGGAGGCGCAGATACGCAGTATTTT. Amino acid sequence: CASSVAVGGADTQYF.

The rearrangement joins TRBV19 to TRBJ2-6; TRBD1 agrees at 8 bases. The V segment lost 7 bases and the J segment 2 bases; nucleotides outside the gene matches: 10. The CDR3 has 17 amino acids. In germline, CDR1 is LNHDA, CDR2 SQIVND (reference sequence). The CDR3 DNA reads TGTGCCAGTACCCAAAGGACAGGGCTTGCTGGGGCCAACGTCCTGACTTTC. This sequence encodes CASTQRTGLAGANVLTF.

The chain links TRBV5-4 to TRBJ1-2; 10 bases line up with TRBD1. The germline CDR1 and CDR2 sequences are SGHNT and YYREEE (reference sequence). V lost 4 bases to trimming and J lost 7 bases; unmatched junction nucleotides: 10. The CDR3 runs 15 residues. CDR3 region: CASSQGGQGSFGYTF. CDR3 nucleotides: TGTGCCAGCAGCCAAGGGGGACAGGGGAGTTTTGGCTACACCTTC.

This chain uses TRBV5-1 with TRBJ1-1; D possibly corresponds to TRBD1 (5 bases). The CDR3 extends over 14 amino acids. Germline assignment: CDR1 SGHRS and CDR2 YFSETQ. The ends were cut back, 0 bases at V and 3 bases at J, with 9 bases in the middle. As DNA, the CDR3 is TGCGCCAGCAGCTTGGGCAGGGCTGACACTGAAGCTTTCTTT. Encoded protein: CASSLGRADTEAFF.

This sequence joins TRBV10-1 and TRBJ2-3; D unresolved. The CDR3 extends over 19 amino acids. The ends were cut back, 1 base at V and 2 bases at J, with 22 bases in the middle. Germline V CDR1 and CDR2: WNHNN, SYGVQD (reference sequence). CDR3 DNA sequence: TGCGCCAGCAGTGAGTGCCTTTACTTCCGGGTCTATATCACAGATACGCAGTATTTT. Residues: CASSECLYFRVYITDTQYF.

This clone was picked up one time. V gene TRBV30 combines with J gene TRBJ2-2, with TRBD2 as a possible D gene (6 bases). Trimming stripped 8 bases from V and 9 bases from J, with 22 bases between. The germline V gene has CDR1 GTSNPN and CDR2 SVGIG (reference sequence). This CDR3 region has 14 residues. CDR3 coding DNA: TGTGCCGCCCCTCGGGGGAGCGGCAGTAGGGAGCTGTTTTTT. It specifies CAAPRGSGSRELFF.

This clone was detected once. V is TRBV5-1 and J is TRBJ2-5, with 8 bases identical to TRBD1. There are 14 residues in the CDR3. Germline trimming cut 4 bases from V and 3 bases from J; bases unmatched to any gene: 5. Germline CDR1 reads SGHRS; CDR2 reads YFSETQ. The CDR3 coding sequence is TGCGCCAGCAGCGAAGACAGGGGAGAAGAGACCCAGTACTTC. Protein sequence: CASSEDRGEETQYF.